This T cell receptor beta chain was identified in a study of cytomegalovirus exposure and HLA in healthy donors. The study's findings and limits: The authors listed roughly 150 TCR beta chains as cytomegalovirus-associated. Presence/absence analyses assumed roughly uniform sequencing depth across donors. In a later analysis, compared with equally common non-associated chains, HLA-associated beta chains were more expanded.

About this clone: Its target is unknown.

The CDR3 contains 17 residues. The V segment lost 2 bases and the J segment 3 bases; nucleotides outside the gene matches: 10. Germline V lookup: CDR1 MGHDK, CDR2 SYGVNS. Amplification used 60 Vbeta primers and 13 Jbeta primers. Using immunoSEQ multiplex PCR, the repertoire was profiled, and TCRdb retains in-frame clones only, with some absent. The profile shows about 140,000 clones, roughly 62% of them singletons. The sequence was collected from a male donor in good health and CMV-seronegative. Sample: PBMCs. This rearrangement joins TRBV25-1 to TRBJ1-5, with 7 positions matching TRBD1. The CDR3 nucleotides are TGTGCCAGCAGTGAAGGAGGTTTAGGGGGCCCCAATCAGCCCCAGCATTTT. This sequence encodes CASSEGGLGGPNQPQHF.